These 10 T cell receptor beta chains share one sample of origin, sequenced in a study of blood T cell repertoires in COVID-19. Clones were sequenced by immunoSEQ multiplex PCR, and TCRdb holds only the in-frame ones, with some missing. The sample lists 140,000 to 150,000 clones; 80% to 90% were seen once. Sequencing was carried out using peripheral blood. These receptors originate from an older woman with COVID-19, enrolled during active disease.

J is TRBJ1-6 and V is TRBV4-1, with a possible D match to TRBD1 (6 bases). The CDR3 contains 15 residues. The germline V and J ends were trimmed by 7 bases and 7 bases, with 17 bases remaining between them. Per germline, CDR1 MGHRA and CDR2 YSYEKL. The CDR3 protein is CASKRGSPVNSPLHF. DNA of the CDR3: TGCGCCAGCAAAAGGGGGAGCCCCGTCAATTCACCCCTCCACTTT.

V and J are TRBV30 and TRBJ2-5; 7 nucleotides align to TRBD1. Unmatched junction bases numbered 10, after V lost 2 bases and J lost 4 bases. The V gene's germline CDR1 is GTSNPN and CDR2 SVGIG (reference sequence). This CDR3 is built from 15 residues. CDR3 protein: CAWSPGLGGVETQYF. CDR3 sequence (DNA): TGTGCCTGGAGTCCGGGGCTAGGGGGCGTAGAGACCCAGTACTTC.

There are a few counts of this clone. The chain joins TRBV5-4 to TRBJ1-4; D ambiguous. This CDR3 spans 14 amino acids. Germline CDR1 and CDR2: SGHNT and YYREEE (reference sequence). Trimming left V 4 bases short and J 8 bases short, with 15 bases between. CDR3 in DNA: TGTGCCAGCAGCGGAGGAGGGAGAGGGGAAAAACTGTTTTTT. This sequence encodes CASSGGGRGEKLFF. Based on the CDR3 plus reference TRBV5-4 and TRBJ1-4, the full variable domain is ETGVTQSPTHLIKTRGQQVTLRCSSQSGHNTVSWYQQALGQGPQFIFQYYREEENGRGNFPPRFSGLQFPNYSSELNVNALELDDSALYLCASSGGGRGEKLFFGSGTQLSVL.

The gene calls are TRBV7-2 and TRBJ2-7; 14 bases line up with TRBD2. Trimming at V came to 1 base and at J to 4 bases, leaving 6 bases not matched to a gene. The CDR3 length is 17 residues. Germline lookup yields CDR1 SGHTA and CDR2 FQGNSA. The CDR3, as DNA: TGTGCCAGCAGCTTAGGCCTGACTAGCGGGGGGGCTTACGAGCAGTACTTC. This codes for CASSLGLTSGGAYEQYF.

The rearrangement links TRBV5-1 to TRBJ2-3; maybe TRBD1 (6 bases). V shed 0 bases and J shed 2 bases, with 7 bases lying between them. The length of the CDR3 is 14 residues. CDR1 SGHRS and CDR2 YFSETQ come from the germline V gene. The DNA of the CDR3 is TGCGCCAGCAGCTTGGACAGGGCCACAGATACGCAGTATTTT. It encodes CASSLDRATDTQYF.

CDR3 nucleotides: TGTGCCAGCAGTTTCACAGGGGTTGGAGGCTACGAGCAGTACTTC. Translated: CASSFTGVGGYEQYF. This chain joins TRBV28 and TRBJ2-7, with 7 bases fitting TRBD1. The junction had 8 bases not matched to a gene; V was cut back by 3 bases and J by 3 bases. Germline V gene sequence: CDR1 MDHEN, CDR2 SYDVKM. The CDR3 totals 15 residues.

The chain uses TRBV3-1 (or the pseudogene TRBV3-2) and TRBJ2-5; 11 bases match TRBD2. J gave up 4 bases and V 1 base, and 8 bases lay outside the gene matches. Germline CDR1 LGHDT, CDR2 YNNKEL (reference sequence). The CDR3 loop spans 17 amino acids. CDR3: CASSQGGSGGVGETQYF. The CDR3 bases are TGTGCCAGCAGCCAAGGCGGTAGCGGGGGGGTAGGAGAGACCCAGTACTTC.

This rearrangement joins TRBV28 to TRBJ1-2; the match to TRBD1 covers 12 bases. Losses at the gene ends were 2 bases for V and 4 bases for J; bases not matched to a gene: 8. Germline V lookup: CDR1 MDHEN, CDR2 SYDVKM. The CDR3 is 17 residues long. The CDR3, as DNA: TGTGCCAGCAGTTTACCGGGACAGGGGGCGGGGAGCTATGGCTACACCTTC. It codes for CASSLPGQGAGSYGYTF.

The chain has TRBV10-3 and TRBJ2-2; tentative D call: TRBD1 (5 bases). V was trimmed by 4 bases and J by 6 bases, leaving 6 bases between them. Germline V gene data show CDR1 as ENHRY and CDR2 as SYGVKD. This CDR3 spans 12 amino acids. In DNA, the CDR3 is TGTGCCATCAGTGCCAGGGCCGGGGAGCTGTTTTTT. Translation gives CAISARAGELFF.

This chain uses TRBV12-5 with TRBJ1-1, with a possible D match to TRBD1 (5 bases). With 3 bases removed from V and 7 bases from J, the gap between germline ends came to 9 bases. The germline V gene encodes CDR1 LGHNT and CDR2 FRNRAP. This CDR3 region has 12 residues. The CDR3 nucleotides read TGTGCTAGTGGTTTCTCGGGGGGTGAAGCTTTCTTT. Its protein is CASGFSGGEAFF.